These 8 T cell receptor beta chains originate from one sample sequenced in a study of T cell responses to AZD1222 COVID-19 vaccine. Here immunoSEQ multiplex PCR was the method, and the copy in TCRdb shows in-frame clones only, minus some. The sample gives roughly 120,000 clones, 88% of which show up once; 4% to 4.5% is in the top ten. The sequencing used peripheral blood, collected on day 0 of AZD1222 vaccination. The source of these receptors is an adult in good health.

This sequence joins TRBV9 and TRBJ1-5; D uncertain. V was cut by 0 bases and J by 2 bases, with 9 bases left in between. Germline lookup yields CDR1 SGDLS and CDR2 YYNGEE. This CDR3 is 15 amino acids long. The CDR3 coding sequence is TGTGCCAGCAGCGTAGGTCCAAAAGGCAATCAGCCCCAGCATTTT. It specifies CASSVGPKGNQPQHF.

The rearrangement links TRBV7-2 to TRBJ2-6, with D unresolved. Germline CDR1 is SGHTA and CDR2 is FQGNSA. CDR3 length equals 16 residues. Deletions cut 5 bases from V and 0 bases from J, with 11 bases between. CDR3 sequence reads: CASSPQTSSGANVLTF. DNA of the CDR3: TGTGCCAGCAGCCCCCAGACGTCCTCTGGGGCCAACGTCCTGACTTTC.

The rearrangement joins TRBV2 to TRBJ1-5; 8 bases match TRBD1. With V trimmed by 4 bases and J by 7 bases, 9 bases remained unmatched. The CDR3 has 15 amino acids. Germline CDR1 reads SNHLY; CDR2 reads FYNNEI. In nucleotides, the CDR3 is TGTGCCAGCAGTGCCGTAGGACAGGGAAGGCAGCCCCAGCATTTT. Protein sequence: CASSAVGQGRQPQHF.

The chain links TRBV19 to TRBJ1-6; D perhaps matches TRBD1 (5 bases). Trimming left V 2 bases short and J 10 bases short, with 12 bases between. Germline V CDR1 and CDR2: LNHDA, SQIVND (reference sequence). The CDR3 totals 14 residues. The CDR3 loop reads CASSIMGVGSPLHF. The CDR3 nucleotides read TGTGCCAGTAGTATAATGGGGGTAGGCTCACCCCTCCACTTT.

The rearrangement links TRBV2 to TRBJ1-5; D is undetermined. The CDR3 has 16 amino acids. Deletions cut 6 bases from V and 7 bases from J, with 22 bases between. Germline V gene sequence: CDR1 SNHLY, CDR2 FYNNEI. CDR3 nucleotides: TGTGCCAGCAGCGCACGCGGTCCTAGCATCACCCAGCCCCAGCATTTT. Protein sequence: CASSARGPSITQPQHF.

This clone was counted a single time. The J gene is TRBJ2-5, the V gene TRBV5-6; D may be TRBD1 or TRBD2 (5 bases each). The germline V and J ends were trimmed by 2 bases and 2 bases, with 13 bases remaining between them. Germline V lookup: CDR1 SGHDT, CDR2 YYEEEE. This CDR3 has 15 amino acids. The CDR3 here is CASSFDPGAQETQYF. The CDR3 bases are TGTGCCAGCAGCTTCGATCCCGGGGCTCAAGAGACCCAGTACTTC.

The chain uses TRBV11-2 and TRBJ2-1, with D hard to call. This CDR3 contains 14 residues. V lost 0 bases to trimming and J lost 9 bases, with 12 bases between them. Germline V gene sequence: CDR1 SGHAT, CDR2 FQNNGV. The chain's CDR3 is CASSLEPGTSEQFF. The CDR3 nucleotides read TGTGCCAGCAGCTTAGAACCAGGAACCAGTGAGCAGTTCTTC.

The J gene is TRBJ2-7, the V gene TRBV4-3; 8 nucleotides agree with TRBD1. V trimming: 5 bases; J trimming: 2 bases; junction bases outside the gene matches: 8. Germline CDR1 is LGHNA and CDR2 is YSLEER. The length of the CDR3 is 15 residues. The CDR3 DNA reads TGCGCCAGCAGCTTGGGACAGGCCACGACCTACGAGCAGTACTTC. Amino acids: CASSLGQATTYEQYF.